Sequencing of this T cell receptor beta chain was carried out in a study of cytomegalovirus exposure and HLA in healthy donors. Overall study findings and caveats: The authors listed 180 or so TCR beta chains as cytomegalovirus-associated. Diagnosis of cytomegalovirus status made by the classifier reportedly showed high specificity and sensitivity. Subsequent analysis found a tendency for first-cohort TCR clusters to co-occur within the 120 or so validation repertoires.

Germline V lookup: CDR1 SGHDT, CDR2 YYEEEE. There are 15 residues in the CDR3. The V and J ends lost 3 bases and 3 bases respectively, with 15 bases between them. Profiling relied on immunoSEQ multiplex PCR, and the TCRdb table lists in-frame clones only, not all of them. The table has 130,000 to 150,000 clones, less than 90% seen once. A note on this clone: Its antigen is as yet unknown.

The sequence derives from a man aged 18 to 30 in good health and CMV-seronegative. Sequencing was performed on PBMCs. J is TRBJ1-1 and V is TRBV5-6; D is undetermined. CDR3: CASSYRPGGYTEAFF. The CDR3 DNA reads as TGTGCCAGCAGCTACCGGCCAGGCGGGTACACTGAAGCTTTCTTT.